This T cell receptor (beta chain) was profiled in a study of identical twins. General study results and limits: Out-of-frame beta chain sequences displayed weaker excess sharing between twins. Monozygotic twin pairs showed more out-of-frame TCR alpha sharing than models estimated.

The germline CDR1 and CDR2 sequences are SQVTM and ANQGSEA. The V gene end was trimmed by 6 bases and the J gene end by 6 bases; junction bases not matched to a gene: 8. CDR3 size: 14 residues. This clonotype turned up a few times. Its antigen is unknown. TCRdb re-called the 5' RACE reads through MiXCR, storing one row per CDR3 protein. Of 690,000 or so distinct CDR3 sequences in the sample, 8% to 9% are singletons; the top ten hold approximately 0.96%. These data are also associated with another study on yellow fever vaccine responses in identical twins.

The sample comprised PBMCs. The sequence was collected from a woman under 30 in good health. The chain carries TRBV29-1 and TRBJ1-4, with 9 positions matching TRBD1. CDR3 in DNA: TGCAGCGTAGGACAGGGGATGGGGGATGAAAAACTGTTTTTT. Protein product: CSVGQGMGDEKLFF. Full variable domain (rest looked up from reference TRBV29-1 and TRBJ1-4): SAVISQKPSRDICQRGTSLTIQCQVDSQVTMMFWYRQQPGQSLTLIATANQGSEATYESGFVIDKFPISRPNLTFSTLTVSNMSPEDSSIYLCSVGQGMGDEKLFFGSGTQLSVL.